This T cell receptor (beta chain) came from a study of CD8 T cells in Susac syndrome. Trimming removed 5 bases from V and 6 bases from J, with 17 bases in between. The CDR3 spans 15 residues. CDR1 MNHEY and CDR2 SMNVEV come from the germline V gene (reference sequence). The authors reverse transcribed roughly 0.45 to 1 ug RNA with random hexamers. TCRdb analysed the immunoSEQ multiplex PCR reads with MiXCR anew, one entry per CDR3 protein. The table lists under 200,000 distinct CDR3 sequences, roughly 95% of them singletons, with 0.1% in the top ten. The V and J genes are TRBV27 and TRBJ2-1, with a possible D match to TRBD2 (5 bases). This clonotype was obtained from a human donor in good health. The sample taken for sequencing was CD4+ T cells from PBMCs. Written as DNA, the CDR3 is TGTGCCAGCAGTCCCCCGCGGGTGGAATTCAATGAGCAGTTCTTC. The encoded protein is CASSPPRVEFNEQFF.